This TCR beta chain was identified in a study of early T cells in non-severe SARS-CoV-2 infection. V lost 5 bases and J lost 3, with 23 bases in between. The CDR3 is 17 residues long. In its sample, this clonotype was seen many times. Via MiXCR, TCRdb re-called the 5' RACE reads, giving one row per CDR3 protein. The sample has 85,000 to 100,000 distinct CDR3 sequences; roughly 11% are singletons. The J gene is TRBJ2-7, the V gene TRBV12-3 or TRBV12-4; D may be TRBD2 (6 bases). The sequence derives from an adult who was a healthcare worker with PCR-confirmed SARS-CoV-2 infection or an uninfected control (not recorded which). The sample here was whole blood, taken at baseline. The CDR3 loop is CASSPDGRLARIYEQYF. For the CDR3, the DNA is TGTGCCAGCAGTCCCGATGGGCGTCTAGCGCGGATCTACGAGCAGTACTTC.